This TCR beta chain was sequenced during a study of metastatic and nonmetastatic thyroid tumors. There were no patients who had received any treatment before thyroid surgery. This clone was picked up many times. The V gene end was trimmed by 3 bases and the J gene end by 5 bases; junction bases not matched to a gene: 7. The CDR3 runs 14 residues. Germline V gene data show CDR1 as SGDLS and CDR2 as YYNGEE. Original handling: The authors used CDR3 differences across clinicopathological groups to build a distant-metastasis classifier for papillary thyroid cancer. MiXCR reprocessed the PCR reads for TCRdb. For this entry, the V and J calls and clone size follow TCRdb and not the study's own pipeline. The table lists roughly 23,000 clones, roughly 18% of them singletons.

The J gene is TRBJ2-7, the V gene TRBV9; 8 positions agree with TRBD2. Sequencing input: adjacent normal tissue. This sequence was found in a male donor with papillary thyroid cancer or a benign thyroid nodule (not recorded which). Some clones in this sample may be carry-over from other donors' samples. CDR3 amino acids: CASSAGGGHDEQYF. For the CDR3, the DNA is TGTGCCAGCAGCGCCGGGGGGGGGCACGACGAGCAGTACTTC.